This is a list of T cell receptor beta chains from one sample in a study of beta chain features in type 1 diabetes. Libraries were prepared by immunoSEQ multiplex PCR; TCRdb keeps only in-frame clonotypes and omits some of them. This sample has under 300,000 clones, with about 14% found just once. The sequenced material came from naive CD4+ T cells from blood. Receptors originate from a young man with type 1 diabetes. CDR3s include the opening cysteine and the closing phenylalanine or tryptophan. A D gene is named only where the DNA matches it firmly. Clone sizes are given selectively: once, few, many, or a class where the clone is expanded.

size	D	V	J	DNA	CDR3
few	TRBD1	TRBV19	TRBJ1-2	TGTGCCAGTAGCCTCGACAGGGGGCGACCTGGCTACACCTTC	CASSLDRGRPGYTF
.	.	TRBV23-1	TRBJ1-2	TGCGCCAGCACGTGGACAATCCCTAACTATGGCTACACCTTC	CASTWTIPNYGYTF
few	TRBD2	TRBV30	TRBJ2-7	TGTGCCTCCGGGACTAGCGGCGAGCAGTACTTC	CASGTSGEQYF
few	.	TRBV4-1	TRBJ2-5	TGCGCCAGCAGCCCGAGGAGCGAAGAGACCCAGTACTTC	CASSPRSEETQYF
.	TRBD1	TRBV7-9	TRBJ2-7	TGTGCCAGCAGCTTTGGGACAGCGAACTACGAGCAGTACTTC	CASSFGTANYEQYF
.	.	TRBV2	TRBJ2-5	TGTGCCAGCAGTGAAACTCGGGTCTCTCAAGAGACCCAGTACTTC	CASSETRVSQETQYF
.	TRBD1	TRBV5-1	TRBJ1-1	TGCGCCAGCAGCCCGGGACAGGGTAATGAAGCTTTCTTT	CASSPGQGNEAFF
.	TRBD1	TRBV2	TRBJ1-5	TGTGCCAGCAGTGAGACAGGGGGCGGCAATCAGCCCCAGCATTTT	CASSETGGGNQPQHF
.	.	TRBV6-6	TRBJ2-5	TGTGCCAGCAGTTCCTATGAGGAGGAGACCCAGTACTTC	CASSSYEEETQYF
few	.	TRBV28	TRBJ2-4	TGTGCCAGCAGTTTCAGCAGGGTAACCAAAAACATTCAGTACTTC	CASSFSRVTKNIQYF
.	.	TRBV5-1	TRBJ1-2	TGCGCCAGCAGCTTGCCGGGGGACGGGATCTATGGCTACACCTTC	CASSLPGDGIYGYTF
few	.	TRBV5-6	TRBJ2-1	TGTGCCAGCAGCCAGCCAGGACAGTTTGGGCTCTACAATGAGCAGTTCTTC	CASSQPGQFGLYNEQFF
.	.	TRBV9	TRBJ2-2	TGTGCCAGCAGCGTAGCTTCCACCGGGGAGCTGTTTTTT	CASSVASTGELFF
few	.	TRBV7-2	TRBJ2-7	TGTGCCAGCAGCCCGGTGACCTACGAGCAGTACTTC	CASSPVTYEQYF
few	TRBD1	TRBV29-1	TRBJ1-1	TGCAGCGGTGGGGACAGGGTGAACACTGAAGCTTTCTTT	CSGGDRVNTEAFF
.	.	TRBV2	TRBJ2-5	TGTGCCAGCAGTCAGCAGGGGCAGACCCAGTACTTC	CASSQQGQTQYF
few	TRBD1	TRBV29-1	TRBJ2-7	TGCAGCGCCCAGACAGGGGGGTACTACGAGCAGTACTTC	CSAQTGGYYEQYF
few	.	TRBV2	TRBJ1-2	TGTGCCAGCAGTAGCGACAGGTCATCGTATGGCTACACCTTC	CASSSDRSSYGYTF
few	TRBD2	TRBV4-1	TRBJ2-3	TGCGCCAGCAGCCAAGGCGGGAGCGCTAGCACAGATACGCAGTATTTT	CASSQGGSASTDTQYF
.	.	TRBV20-1	TRBJ1-2	TGCAGTGCTCAAAGATCCAGTGGCTACACCTTC	CSAQRSSGYTF
.	.	TRBV6-5	TRBJ2-7	TGTGCCAGCAGTTACTCGATTGGGGGCGTAGGCTACGAGCAGTACTTC	CASSYSIGGVGYEQYF
.	TRBD2	TRBV10-3	TRBJ2-1	TGTGCCATCAGTGAGGGGCTAGCGGGGGAAGTTTCAGAGTTCTTC	CAISEGLAGEVSEFF
few	.	TRBV9	TRBJ2-7	TGTGCCAGCAGCGTAGATGACAGGCGGGCCTACGAGCAGTACTTC	CASSVDDRRAYEQYF
few	.	TRBV5-1	TRBJ2-4	TGCGCCAGCAGCCAAAGACTAGGAACGGCCCCAAACATTCAGTACTTC	CASSQRLGTAPNIQYF
few	.	TRBV2	TRBJ2-2	TGTGCCAGCAGTGAGTCTTCAGGGGACACCGGGGAGCTGTTTTTT	CASSESSGDTGELFF
.	.	TRBV18	TRBJ1-2	TGTGCCAGCTCCCCGGGGGAGCGTGCTTGGGGCTACACCTTC	CASSPGERAWGYTF
.	TRBD2	TRBV4-1	TRBJ2-1	TGCGCCAGCAGCCCAACTAGCGGGAGCATTGATGAGCAGTTCTTC	CASSPTSGSIDEQFF
.	TRBD2	TRBV4-1	TRBJ2-5	TGCGCCAGCAGCCAAGATTTGGGTGCGCAGCGGGAGGCTTTAGAGACCCAGTACTTC	CASSQDLGAQREALETQYF
.	TRBD2	TRBV7-4	TRBJ2-1	TGTGCCAGCAGCTCGTCGGGACTAGCGGTCGATGAGCAGTTCTTC	CASSSSGLAVDEQFF
.	.	TRBV19	TRBJ1-6	TGTGCCAGTAGCGATACTGCGGGGGGCACTTCACCCCTCCACTTT	CASSDTAGGTSPLHF
few	.	TRBV7-2	TRBJ2-5	TGTGCCAGCAGCCCGGGACTGACCGAGGAGACCCAGTACTTC	CASSPGLTEETQYF
few	.	TRBV12-5	TRBJ1-5	TGTGCTAGTGCCCCCGGACTAATCGAGGGGCAGCCCCAGCATTTT	CASAPGLIEGQPQHF
few	.	TRBV7-2	TRBJ2-7	TGTGCCAGCAGCTTTCAGGTGGGCGCCTACGAGCAGTACTTC	CASSFQVGAYEQYF
.	.	TRBV30	TRBJ2-3	TGTGCCTGGAGTGTAAGCCAGGGGTTCACAGATACGCAGTATTTT	CAWSVSQGFTDTQYF
.	.	TRBV27	TRBJ1-2	TGTGCCAGCAGTTTTTGGGGCCCCTATGGCTACACCTTC	CASSFWGPYGYTF
few	TRBD1	TRBV30	TRBJ1-1	TGTGCCTGGAGTGGCACGTCTAAAAGGGGGCAAGCTGAAGCTTTCTTT	CAWSGTSKRGQAEAFF
.	.	TRBV28	TRBJ2-7	TGTGCCAGCAGTGCCCGGCCAGGAGGTGGCTACGAGCAGTACTTC	CASSARPGGGYEQYF
.	.	TRBV7-7	TRBJ2-1	TGTGCCAGCAGCTTAGGGGGCCCGACAGGCTACAATGAGCAGTTCTTC	CASSLGGPTGYNEQFF
few	TRBD1	TRBV4-1	TRBJ2-3	TGCGCCAGCAGCCAAGAAGGGCGGACAGGGGCGCGTACAGATACGCAGTATTTT	CASSQEGRTGARTDTQYF
.	.	TRBV25-1	TRBJ1-1	TGTGCCAGCAGTGACTGGGGAGGGGTCACTGAAGCTTTCTTT	CASSDWGGVTEAFF
.	.	TRBV11-2	TRBJ2-1	TGTGCCAGCAGCACAAGAACCCGGAGGGGTGTTTCCAATGAGCAGTTCTTC	CASSTRTRRGVSNEQFF
few	.	TRBV7-2	TRBJ2-7	TGTGCCAGCAGCTTAGTACAGACCTCCTACGAGCAGTACTTC	CASSLVQTSYEQYF
.	.	TRBV5-1	TRBJ2-1	TGCGCCAGCAGCCGCCCCTACGGTGAGCAGTTCTTC	CASSRPYGEQFF
.	.	TRBV30	TRBJ1-2	TGTGCCTGGAGACTGGACACAAACTATGGCTACACCTTC	CAWRLDTNYGYTF
few	.	TRBV29-1	TRBJ2-6	TGCAGCGTGGAGTCTGGGGCCAACGTCCTGACTTTC	CSVESGANVLTF
few	TRBD2	TRBV29-1	TRBJ2-7	TGCAGCGTTGTAGGAGCGGGAGTAGAGCAGTACTTC	CSVVGAGVEQYF
.	TRBD1	TRBV5-1	TRBJ1-4	TGCGCCAGCAGCTTGGATGGACAGGGGTATGAAAAACTGTTTTTT	CASSLDGQGYEKLFF
once	.	TRBV5-6	TRBJ2-3	TGTGCCAGCAGCCAGCGCGGCCGGGGTAGCACAGATACGCAGTATTTT	CASSQRGRGSTDTQYF
few	TRBD1	TRBV30	TRBJ2-6	TGTGCCTGGAGTGGGGGGACAGCAAGCTCTGGGGCCAACGTCCTGACTTTC	CAWSGGTASSGANVLTF
few	TRBD1	TRBV7-8	TRBJ2-3	TGTGCCAGCAGCTCTGGACAGGGGAGAGCAGATACGCAGTATTTT	CASSSGQGRADTQYF